Listed below are T cell receptor beta chains from one sample, sequenced in a study of T cells in Graves' hyperthyroidism and ophthalmopathy. Each CDR3 protein gets one entry after TCRdb re-called the multiplex PCR reads with MiXCR. The sample yields 560,000 or so distinct CDR3 sequences, roughly 46% seen once. The sequenced material came from peripheral blood or thyroid tissue (not recorded which). These receptors were collected from a woman aged 18-29 years with Graves' hyperthyroidism. The CDR3 runs from the conserved cysteine through the conserved F or W. Each record gives: J gene, V gene, D gene, clone size, CDR3 DNA, CDR3 protein. D genes are given only for firm matches. The size of a clone is reported for some rows only, either as once, few or many, or as a class for expanded clones.

j_gene: TRBJ1-2
v_gene: TRBV10-3
d_gene: -
abundance: many
CDR3nt: TGTGCCATCAGTGACTCGCAAGGTTACGGCTACACCTTC
CDR3aa: CAISDSQGYGYTF

j_gene: TRBJ2-5
v_gene: TRBV7-6
d_gene: TRBD1
abundance: -
CDR3nt: TGTGCCAGCAGACCACAGGGGGCCCAAGAGACCCAGTACTTC
CDR3aa: CASRPQGAQETQYF

j_gene: TRBJ2-5
v_gene: TRBV29-1
d_gene: TRBD2
abundance: few
CDR3nt: TGCAGCGTTGAAGATCGAAAGGGACTATACAAAGAGACCCAGTACTTC
CDR3aa: CSVEDRKGLYKETQYF

j_gene: TRBJ1-2
v_gene: TRBV25-1
d_gene: -
abundance: few
CDR3nt: TGTGCCAGCAAGTCCGGGACTGATTATGGCTACACCTTC
CDR3aa: CASKSGTDYGYTF

j_gene: TRBJ1-4
v_gene: TRBV29-1
d_gene: -
abundance: many
CDR3nt: TGCAGCGTTAAAGGGGGGCATAATGAAAAACTGTTTTTT
CDR3aa: CSVKGGHNEKLFF

j_gene: TRBJ2-6
v_gene: TRBV10-2
d_gene: -
abundance: -
CDR3nt: TGTGCCAGCAGCTCCACCGGGACGGCAGTCTCTGGGGCCAACGTCCTGACTTTC
CDR3aa: CASSSTGTAVSGANVLTF

j_gene: TRBJ2-5
v_gene: TRBV2
d_gene: -
abundance: few
CDR3nt: TGTGCCAGCAGTGAAAGGGTTGTTTTCCAAGAGACCCAGTACTTC
CDR3aa: CASSERVVFQETQYF

j_gene: TRBJ1-2
v_gene: TRBV7-2
d_gene: TRBD1
abundance: few
CDR3nt: TGTGCCAGCAGCTTAGGTGGCAGGGGGTTGGATGGCTACACCTTC
CDR3aa: CASSLGGRGLDGYTF

j_gene: TRBJ2-3
v_gene: TRBV15
d_gene: -
abundance: few
CDR3nt: TGTGCCACCAGCAGAGTGTGGGGGGGCACTTCGGATACGCAGTATTTT
CDR3aa: CATSRVWGGTSDTQYF

j_gene: TRBJ2-7
v_gene: TRBV20-1
d_gene: -
abundance: -
CDR3nt: TGCAGTGCTAGACTTCCGATGAGCTCCTACGAGCAGTACTTC
CDR3aa: CSARLPMSSYEQYF

j_gene: TRBJ1-3
v_gene: TRBV10-3
d_gene: -
abundance: once
CDR3nt: TGTGCTAGTTACGACCGGGGATCTGGAAACACCATATATTTT
CDR3aa: CASYDRGSGNTIYF

j_gene: TRBJ1-5
v_gene: TRBV2
d_gene: -
abundance: -
CDR3nt: TGTGCCAGCAGTTTAGAGGTCAATCAGCCCCAGCATTTT
CDR3aa: CASSLEVNQPQHF

j_gene: TRBJ2-2
v_gene: TRBV29-1
d_gene: -
abundance: many
CDR3nt: TGCAGCGTTGGTGGGGGGGCTGCGAACACCGGGGAGCTGTTTTTT
CDR3aa: CSVGGGAANTGELFF

j_gene: TRBJ1-1
v_gene: TRBV10-3
d_gene: -
abundance: many
CDR3nt: TGTGCCATCAGTGATGTAACCGAAGCTTTCTTT
CDR3aa: CAISDVTEAFF

j_gene: TRBJ1-1
v_gene: TRBV2
d_gene: TRBD1
abundance: -
CDR3nt: TGTGCCAGCAGGGGCGGTGGGACAGGGTCGTTGGGCACTGAAGCTTTCTTT
CDR3aa: CASRGGGTGSLGTEAFF

j_gene: TRBJ1-2
v_gene: TRBV29-1
d_gene: -
abundance: -
CDR3nt: TGCAGCGCGGGCAGGCCGAACTATGGCTACACCTTC
CDR3aa: CSAGRPNYGYTF

j_gene: TRBJ2-7
v_gene: TRBV24-1
d_gene: -
abundance: -
CDR3nt: TGTGCCACCAATACAGGATCAAGTGAGCAGTACTTC
CDR3aa: CATNTGSSEQYF

j_gene: TRBJ2-5
v_gene: TRBV2
d_gene: -
abundance: once
CDR3nt: TGTGCCAGCAGTCCTCGAGAGGAAGAGACCCAGTACTTC
CDR3aa: CASSPREEETQYF

j_gene: TRBJ2-7
v_gene: TRBV25-1
d_gene: -
abundance: -
CDR3nt: TGTGCCAGCAGCCTCTGGCGGGGCTCTGAGCAGTACTTC
CDR3aa: CASSLWRGSEQYF

j_gene: TRBJ1-2
v_gene: TRBV14
d_gene: -
abundance: many
CDR3nt: TGTGCCAGCAGCCAAGATTCAGGGCCCTATGGCTACACCTTC
CDR3aa: CASSQDSGPYGYTF

j_gene: TRBJ2-7
v_gene: TRBV29-1
d_gene: -
abundance: many
CDR3nt: TGCAGCGTTGTCTCCAACTACGAGCAGTACTTC
CDR3aa: CSVVSNYEQYF

j_gene: TRBJ1-5
v_gene: TRBV7-2
d_gene: -
abundance: -
CDR3nt: TGTGCCATCAGTTTGGGGCTTGGCAATCAGCCCCAGCATTTT
CDR3aa: CAISLGLGNQPQHF

j_gene: TRBJ2-5
v_gene: TRBV10-3
d_gene: -
abundance: -
CDR3nt: TGTGCCATCAGCCTAGACAGGCGGGAAGAGACCCAGTACTTC
CDR3aa: CAISLDRREETQYF

j_gene: TRBJ1-1
v_gene: TRBV5-4
d_gene: TRBD1
abundance: -
CDR3nt: TGTGCCAGCAGCTTGGGGGCGACAGGGCCAATGGCTGAAGCTTTCTTT
CDR3aa: CASSLGATGPMAEAFF

j_gene: TRBJ2-7
v_gene: TRBV7-2
d_gene: -
abundance: -
CDR3nt: TGTGCCAGCAGCTTAGGAGAGTTGCAGTACTTC
CDR3aa: CASSLGELQYF

j_gene: TRBJ1-2
v_gene: TRBV10-1
d_gene: -
abundance: -
CDR3nt: TGCGCCGGCAGTGAAGAGGGGGGACGGGGCTACACCTTC
CDR3aa: CAGSEEGGRGYTF

j_gene: TRBJ1-1
v_gene: TRBV29-1
d_gene: TRBD1
abundance: -
CDR3nt: TGCAGCGCAGCCGGGACAGGGGGCACTGAAGCTTTCTTT
CDR3aa: CSAAGTGGTEAFF

j_gene: TRBJ2-7
v_gene: TRBV14
d_gene: -
abundance: -
CDR3nt: TGTGCCAGCAGCCAAGGGCAAAGGCCCTACGAGCAGTACTTC
CDR3aa: CASSQGQRPYEQYF

j_gene: TRBJ2-2
v_gene: TRBV19
d_gene: -
abundance: -
CDR3nt: TGTGCCAGTAGTATAGCGAACACCGGGGAGCTGTTTTTT
CDR3aa: CASSIANTGELFF

j_gene: TRBJ1-1
v_gene: TRBV7-3
d_gene: -
abundance: -
CDR3nt: TGTGCCAGCAGACCGGGACCTTCGAACACTGAAGCTTTCTTT
CDR3aa: CASRPGPSNTEAFF

j_gene: TRBJ2-2
v_gene: TRBV5-1
d_gene: -
abundance: -
CDR3nt: TGCGCCAGCACCACCCAGGGGAGGCCCGGGGAGCTGTTTTTT
CDR3aa: CASTTQGRPGELFF

j_gene: TRBJ1-2
v_gene: TRBV19
d_gene: -
abundance: few
CDR3nt: TGTGCCAGTAGTATTAAGCAGGGGACCTATGGCTACACCTTC
CDR3aa: CASSIKQGTYGYTF

j_gene: TRBJ1-6
v_gene: TRBV7-2
d_gene: -
abundance: few
CDR3nt: TGTGCCAGCAGCTTAGGCCTCAGGGCAAAGAGTTCACCCCTCCACTTT
CDR3aa: CASSLGLRAKSSPLHF

j_gene: TRBJ1-2
v_gene: TRBV5-1
d_gene: -
abundance: many
CDR3nt: TGTGCCAGCAGCTTGGTACAGGGAGACTATGGCTACACCTTC
CDR3aa: CASSLVQGDYGYTF

j_gene: TRBJ1-1
v_gene: TRBV19
d_gene: -
abundance: few
CDR3nt: TGTGCCAGGGGAGTGGATGAATCACACTCTGAAGCTTTCTTT
CDR3aa: CARGVDESHSEAFF

j_gene: TRBJ1-3
v_gene: TRBV2
d_gene: -
abundance: -
CDR3nt: TGTGCCAGCAGTGACTCGCGTCGGGGAAACACCATATATTTT
CDR3aa: CASSDSRRGNTIYF

j_gene: TRBJ1-1
v_gene: TRBV10-2
d_gene: -
abundance: many
CDR3nt: TGCGCCAGCTCCTCGATCAGAAGAGGAGAAGCTTTCTTT
CDR3aa: CASSSIRRGEAFF

j_gene: TRBJ2-7
v_gene: TRBV20-1
d_gene: -
abundance: -
CDR3nt: TGCAGTGCCCGAGGCAGGGAGTCCTACGAGCAGTACTTC
CDR3aa: CSARGRESYEQYF

j_gene: TRBJ1-4
v_gene: TRBV25-1
d_gene: -
abundance: many
CDR3nt: TGTGCCAGCAGTGACCGGGCGGCGGATGAAAAACTGTTTTTT
CDR3aa: CASSDRAADEKLFF

j_gene: TRBJ1-2
v_gene: TRBV15
d_gene: -
abundance: many
CDR3nt: TGTGCCACCAGCAGAGATCGAGGGAGATCGAACTATGGCTACACCTTC
CDR3aa: CATSRDRGRSNYGYTF

j_gene: TRBJ2-2
v_gene: TRBV5-4
d_gene: -
abundance: once
CDR3nt: TGTGCCAGCAGCTTGCTCCGCGACGCCACCGGGGAGCTGTTTTTT
CDR3aa: CASSLLRDATGELFF

j_gene: TRBJ1-1
v_gene: TRBV7-3
d_gene: -
abundance: -
CDR3nt: TGTGCCAGCAGTTTAGGGCAGACTATGAACACTGAAGCTTTCTTT
CDR3aa: CASSLGQTMNTEAFF

j_gene: TRBJ1-2
v_gene: TRBV10-3
d_gene: -
abundance: many
CDR3nt: TGTGCCATCAGTGAGGGTCAGGTGGGGAACTATGGCTACACCTTC
CDR3aa: CAISEGQVGNYGYTF

j_gene: TRBJ2-5
v_gene: TRBV20-1
d_gene: -
abundance: few
CDR3nt: TGCAGTGGCAGGGACCAAGAGACCCAGTACTTC
CDR3aa: CSGRDQETQYF

j_gene: TRBJ2-5
v_gene: TRBV7-3
d_gene: -
abundance: few
CDR3nt: TGTGCCAGCAGCTCCGAAGGGGCAGAGACCCAGTACTTC
CDR3aa: CASSSEGAETQYF

j_gene: TRBJ1-6
v_gene: TRBV5-1
d_gene: -
abundance: -
CDR3nt: TGCGCCAGCAGCTTGGCAGGGCATTCACCCCTCCACTTT
CDR3aa: CASSLAGHSPLHF

j_gene: TRBJ1-4
v_gene: TRBV29-1
d_gene: -
abundance: -
CDR3nt: TGCAGCGTCTCGGACGGGCCCGGAAGTGAAAAACTGTTTTTT
CDR3aa: CSVSDGPGSEKLFF

j_gene: TRBJ1-2
v_gene: TRBV25-1
d_gene: TRBD1
abundance: few
CDR3nt: TGTGCCAGCAGACTGACAGGGGGCAGTGGGTATGGCTACACCTTC
CDR3aa: CASRLTGGSGYGYTF

j_gene: TRBJ2-3
v_gene: TRBV10-3
d_gene: -
abundance: few
CDR3nt: TGTGCCATCAGTGAGGACTACTCTAGCACAGATACGCAGTATTTT
CDR3aa: CAISEDYSSTDTQYF

j_gene: TRBJ1-4
v_gene: TRBV20-1
d_gene: TRBD1
abundance: -
CDR3nt: TGCAGTGCTAGTTTCCGGGACAGGTATACTGAAAAACTGTTTTTT
CDR3aa: CSASFRDRYTEKLFF

j_gene: TRBJ2-2
v_gene: TRBV24-1
d_gene: -
abundance: once
CDR3nt: TGTGCTAGTGGTTACACGGGAACCGGGGAGCTGTTTTTT
CDR3aa: CASGYTGTGELFF

j_gene: TRBJ1-1
v_gene: TRBV29-1
d_gene: -
abundance: many
CDR3nt: TGCAGCGCCAGGGGCAGGGTGAACACTGAAGCTTTCTTT
CDR3aa: CSARGRVNTEAFF

j_gene: TRBJ2-5
v_gene: TRBV12-3/TRBV12-4
d_gene: TRBD1
abundance: -
CDR3nt: TGTGCCAGCAGGGCCCGGACAGGGAAGGAGACCCAGTACTTC
CDR3aa: CASRARTGKETQYF